This T cell receptor (beta chain) was profiled in a study of CD8 T cells in Susac syndrome. Notes on the study in general: Clonal expansion was present among Susac CD8+ cells. This expansion reached its peak in TEMRA cells and in active patients. It was acknowledged in the study that the number of individuals who were included in its TCR sequencing and HLA analysis was relatively small.

In Susac syndrome patients, recently defined diagnostic criteria for definite or probable disease were met. In regard to this clonotype: The antigen is not known.

Random hexamers served to reverse transcribe roughly 0.5 to 1 ug RNA. TCRdb itself ran the immunoSEQ multiplex PCR reads through MiXCR, one entry per CDR3 protein. The sample includes about 100,000 distinct CDR3 sequences, about 96% of them seen just once. In germline, CDR1 is SGHRS, CDR2 YFSETQ. CDR3 size: 16 residues. V was shortened by 0 bases and J by 4 bases, with 11 bases between the two germline ends. The chain uses TRBV5-1 and TRBJ2-6; TRBD2 might be the D (6 bases). The sequencing input was CD8+ T cells from PBMCs. This clonotype originated in a human donor with Susac syndrome. The CDR3 region has the DNA TGCGCCAGCAGCTTGGTGGCGGGATTGGGGGCCAACGTCCTGACTTTC. Translation gives CASSLVAGLGANVLTF. Using reference TRBV5-1 and TRBJ2-6 for the parts outside the CDR3, the full variable domain is KAGVTQTPRYLIKTRGQQVTLSCSPISGHRSVSWYQQTPGQGLQFLFEYFSETQRNKGNFPGRFSGRQFSNSRSEMNVSTLELGDSALYLCASSLVAGLGANVLTFGAGSRLTVL.